These T cell receptor beta chains were read from a single sample in a study of pediatric ulcerative colitis. Repertoires were generated with immunoSEQ multiplex PCR, while TCRdb's copy carries only in-frame clones and drops some. This sample has under 20,000 clones, with 70% to 85% found just once. The specimen sequenced was gut tissue. The receptors derive from a boy younger than 18 with moderate ulcerative colitis. Both conserved end residues are part of each CDR3. The order of the fields is clone size, D gene, J gene, V gene, CDR3 length, CDR3 DNA, CDR3 protein. The D gene is left open where the match is weak. Not every row has a clone size; where given, it reads once, few, many or a size class.

>-|TRBD1|TRBJ1-2|TRBV27|16
TGTGCCAGCAGTAAAACCTGGGACAGCGGAAACTATGGCTACACCTTC
CASSKTWDSGNYGYTF
>-|TRBD1|TRBJ1-2|TRBV19|15
TGTGCCAGTAGTCCCCGACAGGGGTGGAACTATGGCTACACCTTC
CASSPRQGWNYGYTF
>-|-|TRBJ1-2|TRBV9|16
TGTGCCAGCAGCGTAACCCCCAGCCCTCAGAACTATGGCTACACCTTC
CASSVTPSPQNYGYTF
>-|-|TRBJ1-5|TRBV4-1|14
TGCGCCAGCAGCCCATCAGGGGACAATCAGCCCCAGCATTTT
CASSPSGDNQPQHF
>few|-|TRBJ2-1|TRBV7-3|14
TGTGCCAGCAGCCCCGACAGCGCGTACAATGAGCAGTTCTTC
CASSPDSAYNEQFF
>-|TRBD1|TRBJ2-5|TRBV6-5|15
TGTGCCAGCAGCTACCCCGGGGACAGGGCAGAGACCCAGTACTTC
CASSYPGDRAETQYF
>-|-|TRBJ1-5|TRBV6-1|14
TGTGCCAGCACCCCGAGGTTTGTCAATCAGCCCCAGCATTTT
CASTPRFVNQPQHF
>-|TRBD2|TRBJ2-1|TRBV29-1|15
TGCAGCGCCGGCAAGCCTAGCGGGTACGTGGGTGAGCAGTTCTTC
CSAGKPSGYVGEQFF
>once|-|TRBJ2-2|TRBV6-1|15
TGTGCCAGCAAGGTTGAGGGGGGCGGCACCGGGGAGCTGTTTTTT
CASKVEGGGTGELFF
>-|-|TRBJ2-1|TRBV30|13
TGTGCCTGGAGTCAGCAACGGGACAATGAGCAGTTCTTC
CAWSQQRDNEQFF
>-|-|TRBJ2-1|TRBV29-1|13
TGCAGCCTGGAGAGGGGGGGATACAATGAGCAGTTCTTC
CSLERGGYNEQFF
>-|-|TRBJ1-3|TRBV11-2|16
TGTGCCAGCAGCCGAGTACTACTGAGCTCTGGAAACACCATATATTTT
CASSRVLLSSGNTIYF
>-|TRBD2|TRBJ2-3|TRBV7-7|16
TGTGCCAGCAGCTGGACCCTAGCGGGAGGCCCAGATACGCAGTATTTT
CASSWTLAGGPDTQYF
>once|-|TRBJ1-6|TRBV30|13
TGTGCCTGGAGTGTACAGGAGGTTTCACCCCTCCACTTT
CAWSVQEVSPLHF
>-|-|TRBJ2-7|TRBV2|15
TGTGCCAGCAGTAGACAGGTCCTCACCTCCTACGAGCAGTACTTC
CASSRQVLTSYEQYF
>-|-|TRBJ1-2|TRBV7-3|14
TGTGCCAGCAGTCCGGGACGGATGAACTATGGCTACACCTTC
CASSPGRMNYGYTF
>-|-|TRBJ1-1|TRBV5-8|16
TGTGCCAGCACCTCACAGGGTACCCTAGCGGGCACTGAAGCTTTCTTT
CASTSQGTLAGTEAFF
>-|-|TRBJ2-7|TRBV7-6|12
TGTGCCTCCGGACAGAACTCCTACGAGCAGTACTTC
CASGQNSYEQYF
>-|TRBD2|TRBJ2-5|TRBV30|14
TGTGCCTGGAGTGCCCTAGCGGGGGATGAGACCCAGTACTTC
CAWSALAGDETQYF
>-|-|TRBJ1-4|TRBV6-1|14
TGTGCCAGCAGCGTGAGGGGCAGGGCCGAAAAACTGTTTTTT
CASSVRGRAEKLFF
>once|TRBD1|TRBJ2-1|TRBV7-6|16
TGTGCCAGCAGCTACGGACAGGGGGCGTTGTACAATGAGCAGTTCTTC
CASSYGQGALYNEQFF
>-|-|TRBJ1-3|TRBV6-5|16
TGTGCCAGCAGTTTACAGGGCTCGGGCTCTGGAAACACCATATATTTT
CASSLQGSGSGNTIYF
>once|-|TRBJ2-5|TRBV29-1|12
TGCAGCGTCAGGGACGGACAAGAGACCCAGTACTTC
CSVRDGQETQYF
>-|-|TRBJ1-5|TRBV28|16
TGTGCCAGCAGTTTGTTCCAGCACCAGGGATATCAGCCCCAGCATTTT
CASSLFQHQGYQPQHF
>-|-|TRBJ2-7|TRBV5-4|14
TGTGCCAGCAGCTTCCGCACCTCGATCTACGAGCAGTACTTC
CASSFRTSIYEQYF
>-|-|TRBJ2-1|TRBV20-1|11
TGCAGTGCTAGTCTTCACAATGAGCAGTTCTTC
CSASLHNEQFF
>-|TRBD1|TRBJ1-2|TRBV6-1|14
TGTGCCAGCAGTGAAGGGGACAGACGCTATGGCTACACCTTC
CASSEGDRRYGYTF
>-|-|TRBJ2-3|TRBV19|15
TGTGCCAGCCAGGCAAGGGGACTTAGCACAGATACGCAGTATTTT
CASQARGLSTDTQYF
>-|TRBD2|TRBJ2-5|TRBV5-4|12
TGTGCCAGCAGCCGGGGGGAAGGGACCCAGTACTTC
CASSRGEGTQYF
>-|TRBD2|TRBJ2-3|TRBV14|18
TGTGCCAGCAGCCCGGGAGGGAGCAGGACTAGGCCACGAGATACGCAGTATTTT
CASSPGGSRTRPRDTQYF
>large|-|TRBJ1-1|TRBV5-4|14
TGTGCCAGCAGCTTGGTGGGCTCGGCTTCTGAAGCTTTCTTT
CASSLVGSASEAFF
>-|-|TRBJ2-3|TRBV18|16
TGTGCCAGCGCCGATAGCGGCCGTCTAAGCACAGATACGCAGTATTTT
CASADSGRLSTDTQYF
>-|-|TRBJ1-2|TRBV4-3|15
TGCGCCAGCAGCCAAGATGTGTCGGGGAGGTATGGCTACACCTTC
CASSQDVSGRYGYTF
>-|-|TRBJ2-2|TRBV7-3|13
TGTGCCAGCAGCCGCGGTGGCACCGGGGAGCTGTTTTTT
CASSRGGTGELFF
>once|TRBD1|TRBJ2-7|TRBV9|14
TGTGCCAGCAGCGCTAAGGGGACAGTTTACGAGCAGTACTTC
CASSAKGTVYEQYF
>once|-|TRBJ1-2|TRBV20-1|11
TGCAGTGCTAGAGACAGGGAGAGATACACCTTC
CSARDRERYTF
>-|-|TRBJ2-1|TRBV9|14
TGTGCCAGCAGCGCCCTAGGTACCTTCAATGAGCAGTTCTTC
CASSALGTFNEQFF
>-|-|TRBJ1-2|TRBV6-5|12
TGTGCCAGCAGCCCAACGGGCTATGGCTACACCTTC
CASSPTGYGYTF
>-|-|TRBJ2-3|TRBV11-2|12
TGTGCCAGCAGCTTAGGCACAGATACGCAGTATTTT
CASSLGTDTQYF
>once|-|TRBJ2-1|TRBV5-6|15
TGTGCCAGCAGCGGACCGGGGTCCCCGGGCAATGAGCAGTTCTTC
CASSGPGSPGNEQFF
>-|-|TRBJ1-5|TRBV2|14
TGTGCCAGCAGTGCCCAGGAGGGCAATCAGCCCCAGCATTTT
CASSAQEGNQPQHF
>-|TRBD1|TRBJ2-4|TRBV5-6|14
TGTGCCAGCAGCCCTAGAGGACAGGTAAACATTCAGTACTTC
CASSPRGQVNIQYF
>-|TRBD2|TRBJ2-7|TRBV30|13
TGTGCCTGGAGTGTGTATCCGGGAGGCGAGCAGTACTTC
CAWSVYPGGEQYF
>-|-|TRBJ1-1|TRBV16|12
TGTGCCAGCAGCCAACTGGAACTTGAAGCTTTCTTT
CASSQLELEAFF
>-|-|TRBJ2-1|TRBV4-2|14
TGTGCCAGCAGCCAAGCAGGGCCCTACAATGAGCAGTTCTTC
CASSQAGPYNEQFF
>-|TRBD1|TRBJ1-1|TRBV5-1|16
TGCGCCAGCAGAGAGGACAGGGGGCAGGTGAACACTGAAGCTTTCTTT
CASREDRGQVNTEAFF
>-|TRBD1|TRBJ2-4|TRBV6-6|14
TGTGCCAGCAGTCCCAAGACAGGGGTCAACATTCAGTACTTC
CASSPKTGVNIQYF
>-|-|TRBJ1-1|TRBV19|14
TGTGCCAGTAGTGAAACTACAGGGTCCCCTGAAGCTTTCTTT
CASSETTGSPEAFF
>-|TRBD1|TRBJ1-1|TRBV5-6|16
TGTGCCAGCAGCTTACCCCGGACAGGGATGAACACTGAAGCTTTCTTT
CASSLPRTGMNTEAFF